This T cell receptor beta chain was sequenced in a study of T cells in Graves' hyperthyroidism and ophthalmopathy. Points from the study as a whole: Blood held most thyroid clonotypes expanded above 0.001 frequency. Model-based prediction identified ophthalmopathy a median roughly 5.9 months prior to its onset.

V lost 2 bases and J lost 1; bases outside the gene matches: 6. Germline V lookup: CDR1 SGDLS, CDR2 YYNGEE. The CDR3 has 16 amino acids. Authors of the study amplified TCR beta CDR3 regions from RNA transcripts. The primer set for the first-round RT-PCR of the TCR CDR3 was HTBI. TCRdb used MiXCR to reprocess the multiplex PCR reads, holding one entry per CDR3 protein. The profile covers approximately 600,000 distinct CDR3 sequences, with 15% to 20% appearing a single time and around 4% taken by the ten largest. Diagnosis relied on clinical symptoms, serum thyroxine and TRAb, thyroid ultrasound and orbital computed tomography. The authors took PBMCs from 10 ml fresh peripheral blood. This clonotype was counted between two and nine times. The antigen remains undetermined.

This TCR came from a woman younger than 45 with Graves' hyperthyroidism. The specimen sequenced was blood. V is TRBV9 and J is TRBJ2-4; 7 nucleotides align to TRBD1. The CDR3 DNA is TGTGCCAGCAGCGTTTCAGGGGGTGCTGCCAAAAACATTCAGTACTTC. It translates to CASSVSGGAAKNIQYF.